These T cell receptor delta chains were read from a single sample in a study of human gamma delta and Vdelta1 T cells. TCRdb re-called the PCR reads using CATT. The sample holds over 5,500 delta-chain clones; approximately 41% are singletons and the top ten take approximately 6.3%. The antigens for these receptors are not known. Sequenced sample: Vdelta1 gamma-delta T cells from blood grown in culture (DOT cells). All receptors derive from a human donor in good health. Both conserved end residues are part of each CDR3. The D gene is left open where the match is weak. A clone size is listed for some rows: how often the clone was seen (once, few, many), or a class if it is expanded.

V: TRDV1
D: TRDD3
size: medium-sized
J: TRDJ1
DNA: TGTGCTCTTGGGGAACTCTCGGTCCAGGGGTTTACTGGGGGACTCACCGATAAACTCATCTTT
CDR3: CALGELSVQGFTGGLTDKLIF

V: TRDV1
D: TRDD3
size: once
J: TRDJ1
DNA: TGTGCTCTTGGGGAAGCAGATGGGGGATACCCAGAACTCATCTTT
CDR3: CALGEADGGYPELIF

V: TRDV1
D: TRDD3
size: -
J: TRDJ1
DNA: TGTGCTCTTGGGGCTATATTTCCTACTGGGGGACCCTACACCGATAAACTCATCTTT
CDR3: CALGAIFPTGGPYTDKLIF

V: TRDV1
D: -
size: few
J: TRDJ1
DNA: TGTGCTCTTGGGGAAGGGGCCAGTCACCTTCAAGGGTTACTGGGAGAAACCGATAAACTCATCTTT
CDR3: CALGEGASHLQGLLGETDKLIF

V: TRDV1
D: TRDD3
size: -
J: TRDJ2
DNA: TGTGCTCTTGGGGACGCTTATTCCCGAAACAGGGGATACGCGGCTTCATCGACAGCACAACTCTTCTTT
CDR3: CALGDAYSRNRGYAASSTAQLFF

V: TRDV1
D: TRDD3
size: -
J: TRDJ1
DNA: TGTGCTCTTGGGCAACGTAGTTCCAAACCCTATACTGGGGTTTACACCGATAAACTCATCTTT
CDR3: CALGQRSSKPYTGVYTDKLIF

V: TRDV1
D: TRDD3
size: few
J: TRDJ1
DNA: TGTGCTCTTGACCAATCTTCCTACCGAACTGGGGGATACGTTACTCCCCACACCGATAAACTCATCTTT
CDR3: CALDQSSYRTGGYVTPHTDKLIF

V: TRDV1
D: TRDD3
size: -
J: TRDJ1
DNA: TGTGCTCTTGGGGAATTAACGTCTTCCCTGACTACTGGGGGATCTAAACTCATCTTT
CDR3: CALGELTSSLTTGGSKLIF

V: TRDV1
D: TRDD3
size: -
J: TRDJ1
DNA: TGTGCTCTTGGGTCACAACCTTTCCCCTATCCGCGAGGATACGCAGGGACCGATAAACTCATCTTT
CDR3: CALGSQPFPYPRGYAGTDKLIF

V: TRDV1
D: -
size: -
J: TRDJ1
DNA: TGTGCTCTTGGGGGATGCCTTCCTACGTGGCAGGGGGGATACGGGGAGTACACCGATAAACTCATCTTT
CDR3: CALGGCLPTWQGGYGEYTDKLIF

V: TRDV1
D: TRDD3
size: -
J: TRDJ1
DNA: TGTGCTCTTGGGGATCGTCAGCTACGGGGGATACGCATCGCGTACACCGATAAACTCATCTTT
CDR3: CALGDRQLRGIRIAYTDKLIF

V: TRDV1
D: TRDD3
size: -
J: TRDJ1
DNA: TGTGCTCTTGGGGAACTGAACGATCAGATACTGGGGGGGTTCGATAAACTCATCTTT
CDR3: CALGELNDQILGGFDKLIF

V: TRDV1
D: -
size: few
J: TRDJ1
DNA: TGTGCTCTTGGGGAATGGCCCTCCCCTTGGGGAGCGTACACCGATAAACTCATCTTT
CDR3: CALGEWPSPWGAYTDKLIF

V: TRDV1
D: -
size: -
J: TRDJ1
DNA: TGTGCTCTTGGGGACCCTTTGCCCGTATCGAGTTACACCGATAAACTCATCTTT
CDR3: CALGDPLPVSSYTDKLIF

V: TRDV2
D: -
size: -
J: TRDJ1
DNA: TGTGCCTGTGACCCCCATTTTGGTAGGGAACCTGGGGACCTCCACTACACCGATAAACTCATCTTT
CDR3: CACDPHFGREPGDLHYTDKLIF

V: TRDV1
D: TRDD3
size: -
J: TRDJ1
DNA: TGTGCTCTTGGGGACGCCCTATTCCTACGTCTGGGGGATCGGGTGGATAAACTCATCTTT
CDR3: CALGDALFLRLGDRVDKLIF

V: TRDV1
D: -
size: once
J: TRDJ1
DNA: TGTGCTCTTGGGGACCCGATCCTGTACACCGATAAACTCATCTTT
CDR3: CALGDPILYTDKLIF